The rows below give T cell receptor beta chains drawn from one sample of a study of blood T cell repertoires in COVID-19. Some clones are missing from TCRdb's copy, which holds only in-frame ones; the method was immunoSEQ multiplex PCR. The sample records more than 200,000 clones, more than 85% being singletons. The specimen was PBMCs or T cells enriched from blood (not recorded which). These receptors were collected from a woman aged 25 to 39 who had recovered from COVID-19. The conserved cysteine and the conserved F or W are not part of the CDR3 here.

>TRBJ2-5|TRBV3-1/TRBV3-2
ASSRGQGRETQY
>TRBJ1-5|TRBV19
ASSIAAGVGNQPQH
>TRBJ1-3|TRBV6-6
ASSGRGTDTIY
>TRBJ2-1|TRBV27
ASSVARGTGRF
>TRBJ1-1|TRBV28
ASRNSWTGLYTEAF
>TRBJ2-3|TRBV7-6
ASSLDGSGWVGDTQY
>TRBJ1-6|TRBV19
ASSQIQPPGSPLH
>TRBJ1-2|TRBV28
ATNGGYNPYGYT
>TRBJ2-7|TRBV3-1/TRBV3-2
ASSQDGASGLAYEQY
>TRBJ2-3|TRBV9
ASSVSGRAADTQY
>TRBJ2-1|TRBV4-3
ASSQDVARNEQF
>TRBJ2-5|TRBV15
ATSRDRTGWSEETQY
>TRBJ2-1|TRBV4-3
ASSRMTGGSSYNEQF
>TRBJ1-1|TRBV7-9
ASSSGLKEAF
>TRBJ2-7|TRBV28
ASRPPRTVAGQY
>TRBJ1-1|TRBV19
ASSIIGDNTEAF
>TRBJ2-2|TRBV5-5
ASSYQWGQNTGELF
>TRBJ1-4|TRBV28
ASTKQGYEKLF
>TRBJ2-1|TRBV30
AWKWSGSSYNEQF
>TRBJ2-1|TRBV28
ASSLASLGAYNEQF
>TRBJ1-6|TRBV28
ASRLAFERSPLH
>TRBJ2-2|TRBV7-2
ASSLVPSAQTGELF
>TRBJ1-1|TRBV10-3
AIRGTGMNTEAF
>TRBJ1-2|TRBV4-3
ASSQDHRDINGYT
>TRBJ2-1|TRBV19
ASSRGGARYNEQF
>TRBJ2-1|TRBV30
AWKSSGYNEQF
>TRBJ2-1|TRBV9
ASSVRLVGGNEQF
>TRBJ1-5|TRBV25-1
ASNLGNQPQH
>TRBJ2-5|TRBV7-9
ASSLALAGGETQY
>TRBJ2-5|TRBV28
ASSLTSGYQETQY
>TRBJ2-5|TRBV20-1
SALGEETQY
>TRBJ2-2|TRBV19
ASTPRTENTGELF
>TRBJ2-2|TRBV9
ASSSGGELF
>TRBJ1-2|TRBV30
AWSALKSNGYT